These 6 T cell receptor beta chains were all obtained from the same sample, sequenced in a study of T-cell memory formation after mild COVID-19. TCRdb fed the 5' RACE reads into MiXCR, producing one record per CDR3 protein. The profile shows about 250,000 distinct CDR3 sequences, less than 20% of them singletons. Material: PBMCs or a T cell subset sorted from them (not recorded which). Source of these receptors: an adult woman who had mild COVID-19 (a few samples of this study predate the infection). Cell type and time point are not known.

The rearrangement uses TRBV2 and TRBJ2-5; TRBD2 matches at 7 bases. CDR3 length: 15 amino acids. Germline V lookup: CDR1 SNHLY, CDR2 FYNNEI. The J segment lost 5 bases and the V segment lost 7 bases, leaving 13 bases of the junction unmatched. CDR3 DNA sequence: TGTGCCAGCACCATTGACCGGACTAGTGTGGAGACCCAGTACTTC. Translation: CASTIDRTSVETQYF.

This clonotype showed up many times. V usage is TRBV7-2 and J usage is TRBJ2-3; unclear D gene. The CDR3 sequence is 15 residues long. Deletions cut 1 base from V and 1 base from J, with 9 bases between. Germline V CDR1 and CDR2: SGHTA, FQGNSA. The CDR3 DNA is TGTGCCAGCAGCTTAGGATCTGCGGGCACAGATACGCAGTATTTT. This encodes CASSLGSAGTDTQYF.

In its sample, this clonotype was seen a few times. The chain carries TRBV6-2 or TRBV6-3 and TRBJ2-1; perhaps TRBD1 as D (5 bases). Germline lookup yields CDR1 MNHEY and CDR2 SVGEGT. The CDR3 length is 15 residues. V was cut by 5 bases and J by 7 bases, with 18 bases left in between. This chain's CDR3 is CASSTSRSGRNEQFF. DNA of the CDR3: TGTGCCAGCAGTACGTCCCGGTCAGGGCGGAATGAGCAGTTCTTC.

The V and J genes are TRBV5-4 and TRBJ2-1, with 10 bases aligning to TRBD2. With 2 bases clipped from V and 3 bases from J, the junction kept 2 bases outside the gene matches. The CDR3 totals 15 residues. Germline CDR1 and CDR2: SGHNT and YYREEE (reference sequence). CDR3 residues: CASSLSSGSYNEQFF. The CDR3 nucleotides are TGTGCCAGCAGCTTATCTAGCGGGAGCTACAATGAGCAGTTCTTC.

The DNA for the CDR3 is TGCAGTGCTAGTGGCCGGGAGGGGGCTGGCACAGATACGCAGTATTTT. It codes for CSASGREGAGTDTQYF. The chain combines TRBV20-1 with TRBJ2-3; tentative D call: TRBD2 (8 bases). CDR1 and CDR2 from the germline V gene are DFQATT and SNEGSKA (reference sequence). The CDR3 spans 16 residues. V gave up 3 bases and J gave up 1 base, with 17 bases separating them.

CDR3: CASRHDRDSFF. In DNA form, the CDR3 reads TGTGCCAGCAGGCACGACAGGGACTCGTTCTTC. The chain joins TRBV6-5 to TRBJ2-1, with D possibly matching TRBD1 (7 bases). The CDR3 runs to 11 residues. Trimming left V 6 bases short and J 15 bases short, with 15 bases between. Germline V CDR1 and CDR2: MNHEY, SVGAGI.